Listed below are T cell receptor beta chains from one sample, sequenced in a study of cytomegalovirus exposure and HLA in healthy donors. TCRdb's table, derived via immunoSEQ multiplex PCR, lists solely in-frame clones and lacks some. The sample holds some 60,000 clones, more than 90% seen once. The sample consisted of PBMCs. The receptors here all came from a man younger than 35 in good health and CMV-seronegative. Both conserved end residues are part of each CDR3. The order of the fields is clone size, D gene, V gene, J gene, CDR3 protein, CDR3 DNA. A D gene is named only where the DNA matches it firmly. Size tells how often a clone was seen (once, few, many) or the class of an expanded clone, and some rows leave it out.

>.|.|TRBV7-9|TRBJ2-3
CASSFPAGSTDTQYF
TGTGCCAGCAGCTTCCCGGCAGGGAGCACAGATACGCAGTATTTT
>.|.|TRBV5-1|TRBJ1-1
CASSSTDTEAFF
TGCGCCAGCAGCTCAACTGACACTGAAGCTTTCTTT
>.|.|TRBV11-2|TRBJ2-5
CASSLGGETETQYF
TGTGCCAGCAGCTTAGGGGGCGAGACGGAGACCCAGTACTTC
>.|.|TRBV5-1|TRBJ2-1
CASSGAESSYNEQFF
TGCGCCAGCAGCGGAGCGGAGAGCTCCTACAATGAGCAGTTCTTC
>.|TRBD1|TRBV29-1|TRBJ2-7
CSVRLGTGPYEQYF
TGCAGCGTTAGGTTGGGGACAGGTCCCTACGAGCAGTACTTC
>.|.|TRBV7-8|TRBJ2-1
CASSFPGRNNEQFF
TGTGCCAGCAGCTTCCCCGGGAGAAACAATGAGCAGTTCTTC
>.|TRBD2|TRBV2|TRBJ2-1
CASSEALRGGGEQFF
TGTGCCAGCAGTGAAGCGCTTCGGGGGGGCGGTGAGCAGTTCTTC
>.|.|TRBV29-1|TRBJ2-6
CSVEVRGSPGANVLTF
TGCAGCGTTGAGGTCAGGGGCAGTCCTGGGGCCAACGTCCTGACTTTC
>.|.|TRBV6-1|TRBJ2-2
CASALVHTGELFF
TGTGCCAGCGCCTTAGTCCACACCGGGGAGCTGTTTTTT
>.|.|TRBV4-1|TRBJ2-3
CASSQVATGVGTDTQYF
TGCGCCAGCAGCCAAGTGGCAACGGGAGTTGGCACAGATACGCAGTATTTT
>.|TRBD1|TRBV13|TRBJ2-3
CASSGTGTDTQYF
TGTGCCAGTTCCGGGACAGGCACAGATACGCAGTATTTT
>.|.|TRBV27|TRBJ2-1
CASSKINSMGGQFF
TGTGCCAGCAGTAAAATCAACTCAATGGGGGGTCAGTTCTTC
>.|.|TRBV7-9|TRBJ2-7
CASSLSTGTLAYEQYF
TGTGCCAGCAGCTTATCTACAGGGACACTAGCCTACGAGCAGTACTTC
>.|TRBD2|TRBV6-1|TRBJ2-1
CASIPLAGGDNEQFF
TGTGCCAGCATCCCCCTTGCGGGAGGAGACAATGAGCAGTTCTTC
>once|TRBD1|TRBV28|TRBJ1-4
CASSSGGRGEKLFF
TGTGCCAGCAGCTCAGGGGGCCGCGGAGAAAAACTGTTTTTT
>.|.|TRBV6-1|TRBJ1-5
CASREQGINQPQHF
TGTGCCAGCAGAGAACAGGGAATAAATCAGCCCCAGCATTTT
>.|TRBD1|TRBV28|TRBJ2-7
CASGTQGSSYEQYF
TGTGCCAGCGGAACACAGGGGAGCTCCTACGAGCAGTACTTC
>.|.|TRBV15|TRBJ1-1
CATSKRGGGGLNTEAFF
TGTGCCACCAGCAAAAGAGGAGGGGGGGGTTTGAACACTGAAGCTTTCTTT
>.|.|TRBV9|TRBJ2-5
CASSVSGNGETQYF
TGTGCCAGCAGCGTATCCGGGAATGGAGAGACCCAGTACTTC
>.|TRBD1|TRBV11-2|TRBJ1-2
CASSQLTGGYGYTF
TGTGCCAGCAGTCAGTTGACAGGGGGCTATGGCTACACCTTC
>.|TRBD2|TRBV27|TRBJ2-3
CASMPPARRRSGRGTDTQYF
TGTGCCAGCATGCCCCCCGCGAGGAGGAGAAGCGGGAGAGGAACAGATACGCAGTATTTT
>.|TRBD1|TRBV4-1|TRBJ2-7
CASSQGQGTAHEQYF
TGCGCCAGCAGCCAAGGCCAGGGGACAGCCCACGAGCAGTACTTC
>.|.|TRBV9|TRBJ1-2
CASSIREWGDYTF
TGTGCCAGCAGCATCCGGGAGTGGGGCGACTACACCTTC
>.|TRBD1|TRBV7-9|TRBJ2-7
CASSSRDRGPYEQYF
TGTGCCAGCAGCTCCCGGGACAGGGGGCCTTACGAGCAGTACTTC
>.|.|TRBV7-9|TRBJ2-3
CASSPFGDTQYF
TGTGCCAGCAGCCCCTTCGGGGATACGCAGTATTTT
>.|TRBD2|TRBV5-1|TRBJ2-7
CASRLRTSGSYEQYF
TGCGCCAGCCGCCTAAGAACTAGCGGGAGCTACGAGCAGTACTTC
>.|.|TRBV5-8|TRBJ2-7
CASSHLTVYSYEQYF
TGTGCCAGCAGTCATTTGACAGTCTACTCCTACGAGCAGTACTTC
>.|.|TRBV9|TRBJ2-5
CASSVVGGEETQYF
TGTGCCAGCAGCGTAGTCGGCGGGGAAGAGACCCAGTACTTC
>.|.|TRBV30|TRBJ2-5
CAWSVFGLRETQYF
TGTGCCTGGAGTGTCTTTGGGCTTCGGGAGACCCAGTACTTC
>.|.|TRBV5-4|TRBJ1-2
CASSRGDGGYTF
TGTGCCAGCAGCCGGGGGGACGGTGGCTACACCTTC
>.|.|TRBV30|TRBJ2-3
CAWSVTDTQYF
TGTGCCTGGTCAGTAACAGATACGCAGTATTTT
>.|.|TRBV15|TRBJ1-5
CATSGQFDQPQHF
TGTGCCACCAGCGGACAATTTGATCAGCCCCAGCATTTT
>.|.|TRBV5-8|TRBJ1-5
CASSLAWGPRNQPQHF
TGTGCCAGCAGCTTGGCCTGGGGCCCACGCAATCAGCCCCAGCATTTT
>.|TRBD2|TRBV30|TRBJ2-7
CAWEGLAGRSYEQYF
TGTGCCTGGGAGGGACTAGCGGGAAGGTCCTACGAGCAGTACTTC
>.|TRBD2|TRBV7-8|TRBJ2-1
CASSLAQGLASNEQFF
TGTGCCAGCAGCTTAGCTCAGGGACTAGCCTCGAATGAGCAGTTCTTC
>.|.|TRBV5-6|TRBJ1-1
CASGTGLGTEAFF
TGTGCCAGCGGAACGGGGTTGGGGACTGAAGCTTTCTTT
>.|.|TRBV2|TRBJ2-7
CASSGTAGNEQYF
TGTGCCAGCAGTGGGACAGCCGGCAACGAGCAGTACTTC
>.|TRBD1|TRBV27|TRBJ2-5
CASSFNRDSQETQYF
TGTGCCAGCAGTTTCAACCGGGACAGCCAAGAGACCCAGTACTTC
>.|.|TRBV29-1|TRBJ2-5
CSVGPRGRGQETQYF
TGCAGCGTTGGTCCCAGGGGTCGTGGGCAAGAGACCCAGTACTTC
>.|.|TRBV21-1|TRBJ2-1
CASSKTGLSDEQFF
TGTGCCAGCAGCAAAACGGGACTATCTGATGAGCAGTTCTTC
>.|TRBD1|TRBV18|TRBJ1-1
CASSPGQGNTEAFF
TGTGCCAGCTCACCCGGACAGGGGAACACTGAAGCTTTCTTT
>.|TRBD1|TRBV28|TRBJ1-5
CASRTDRVGDQPQHF
TGTGCCAGCAGGACCGACAGGGTGGGGGATCAGCCCCAGCATTTT
>.|.|TRBV19|TRBJ2-1
CASRDFFGGTYEQFF
TGTGCCAGCCGCGACTTTTTTGGCGGGACCTATGAGCAGTTCTTC
>.|.|TRBV6-5|TRBJ2-5
CASSYGAWQFQETQYF
TGTGCCAGCAGTTACGGGGCCTGGCAATTCCAAGAGACCCAGTACTTC
>.|.|TRBV7-9|TRBJ1-2
CASSSEEGGYGYTF
TGTGCCAGCAGCTCAGAAGAGGGTGGCTATGGCTACACCTTC
>.|.|TRBV6-6|TRBJ2-1
CASRNHREAKDEQFF
TGTGCCAGCAGGAACCACCGGGAAGCCAAAGATGAGCAGTTCTTC